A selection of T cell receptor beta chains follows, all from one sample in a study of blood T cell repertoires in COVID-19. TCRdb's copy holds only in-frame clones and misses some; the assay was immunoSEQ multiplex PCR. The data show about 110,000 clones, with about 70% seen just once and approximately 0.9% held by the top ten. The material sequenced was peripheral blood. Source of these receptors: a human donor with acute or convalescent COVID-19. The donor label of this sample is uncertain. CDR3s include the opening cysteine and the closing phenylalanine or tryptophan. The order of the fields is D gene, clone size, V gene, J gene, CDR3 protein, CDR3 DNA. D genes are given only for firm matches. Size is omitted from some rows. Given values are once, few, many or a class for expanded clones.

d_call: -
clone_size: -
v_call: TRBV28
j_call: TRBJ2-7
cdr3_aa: CASRGGGALYEQYF
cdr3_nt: TGTGCCAGCAGAGGGGGAGGGGCCCTCTACGAGCAGTACTTC

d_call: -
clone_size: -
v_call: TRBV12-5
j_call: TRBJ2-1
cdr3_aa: CARSRGAYNEQFF
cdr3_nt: TGTGCTAGGAGCAGGGGAGCCTACAATGAGCAGTTCTTC

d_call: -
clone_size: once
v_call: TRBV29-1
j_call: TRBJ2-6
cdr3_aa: CSVRSSGANVLTF
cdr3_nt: TGCAGCGTTCGGAGCTCTGGGGCCAACGTCCTGACTTTC

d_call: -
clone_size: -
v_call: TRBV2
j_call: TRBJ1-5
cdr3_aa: CASSAGFNQPQHF
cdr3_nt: TGTGCCAGCAGTGCAGGGTTCAATCAGCCCCAGCATTTT

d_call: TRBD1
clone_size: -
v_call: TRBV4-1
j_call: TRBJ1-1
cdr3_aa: CASSQGDRGHWSTEAFF
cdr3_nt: TGCGCCAGCAGCCAAGGGGACAGGGGGCATTGGAGCACTGAAGCTTTCTTT

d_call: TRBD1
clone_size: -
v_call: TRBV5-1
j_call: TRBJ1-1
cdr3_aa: CASGGPGGSTEAFF
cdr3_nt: TGCGCCAGCGGGGGGCCAGGGGGCAGCACTGAAGCTTTCTTT

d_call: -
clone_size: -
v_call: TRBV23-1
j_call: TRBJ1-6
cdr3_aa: CASSQLDRQSMNSPLHF
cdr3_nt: TGCGCCAGCAGTCAATTGGATAGACAGTCCATGAATTCACCCCTCCACTTT

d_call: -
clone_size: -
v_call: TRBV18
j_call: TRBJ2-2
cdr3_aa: CASSPVQGTGELFF
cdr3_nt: TGTGCCAGCTCACCAGTACAGGGAACCGGGGAGCTGTTTTTT

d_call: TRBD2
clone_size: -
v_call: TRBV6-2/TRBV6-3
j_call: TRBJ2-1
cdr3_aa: CASSYTLAGDYNEQFF
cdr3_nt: TGTGCCAGCAGTTACACCCTAGCGGGGGATTACAATGAGCAGTTCTTC

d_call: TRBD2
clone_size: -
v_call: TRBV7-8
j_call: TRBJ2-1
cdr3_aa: CASSPTSGGAAYNEQFF
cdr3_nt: TGTGCCAGCAGCCCGACTAGCGGGGGGGCCGCCTACAATGAGCAGTTCTTC

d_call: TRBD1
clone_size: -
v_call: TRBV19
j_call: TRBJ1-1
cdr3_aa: CASTRLGTGDTEAFF
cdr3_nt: TGTGCCAGTACCAGATTAGGGACAGGGGATACTGAAGCTTTCTTT

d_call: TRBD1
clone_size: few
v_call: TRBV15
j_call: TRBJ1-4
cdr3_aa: CATSREGTGPTNEKLFF
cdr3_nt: TGTGCCACCAGCAGAGAGGGGACAGGGCCTACTAATGAAAAACTGTTTTTT

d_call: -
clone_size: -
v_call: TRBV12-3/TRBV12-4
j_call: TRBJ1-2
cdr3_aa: CASSFAGHYGYTF
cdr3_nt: TGTGCCAGCAGTTTCGCGGGACACTATGGCTACACCTTC

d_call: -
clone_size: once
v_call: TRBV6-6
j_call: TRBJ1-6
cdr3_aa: CASIYSGSGSPLHF
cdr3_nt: TGTGCCAGCATTTATTCGGGGTCGGGTTCACCCCTCCACTTT

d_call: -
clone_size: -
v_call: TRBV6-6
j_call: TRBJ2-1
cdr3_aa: CASSRRGYNEQFF
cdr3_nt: TGTGCCAGCAGTAGGAGGGGCTACAATGAGCAGTTCTTC

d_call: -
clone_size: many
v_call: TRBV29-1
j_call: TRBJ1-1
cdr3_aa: CSVRQETPAFF
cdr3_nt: TGCAGCGTCCGACAGGAGACCCCTGCTTTCTTT

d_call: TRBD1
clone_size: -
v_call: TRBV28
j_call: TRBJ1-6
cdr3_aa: CASSLTGGPRAPLHF
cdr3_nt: TGTGCCAGCAGTTTAACAGGGGGTCCACGGGCACCCCTCCACTTT

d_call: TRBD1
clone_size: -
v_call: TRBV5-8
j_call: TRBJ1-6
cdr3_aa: CASSLRTGGNSPLHF
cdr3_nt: TGTGCCAGCAGCTTGCGGACAGGGGGTAATTCACCCCTCCACTTT

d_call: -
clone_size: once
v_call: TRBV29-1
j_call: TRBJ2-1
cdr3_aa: CSVEAGSSYNEQFF
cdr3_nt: TGCAGCGTTGAAGCCGGGAGCTCCTACAATGAGCAGTTCTTC

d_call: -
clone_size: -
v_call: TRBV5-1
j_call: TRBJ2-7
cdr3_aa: CASRGDVLSYEQYF
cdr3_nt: TGCGCCAGCAGGGGAGATGTTCTCTCCTACGAGCAGTACTTC

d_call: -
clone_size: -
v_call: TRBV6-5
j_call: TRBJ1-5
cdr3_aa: CATTTGSGNQPQHF
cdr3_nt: TGTGCCACCACTACAGGATCCGGCAATCAGCCCCAGCATTTT

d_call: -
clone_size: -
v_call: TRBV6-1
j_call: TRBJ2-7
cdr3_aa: CASRSREVKYEQYF
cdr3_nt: TGTGCCAGCAGGTCCAGGGAAGTCAAATACGAGCAGTACTTC

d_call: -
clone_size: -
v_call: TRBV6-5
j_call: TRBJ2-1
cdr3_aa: CASTWTERNEQFF
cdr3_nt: TGTGCCAGCACCTGGACTGAGCGCAATGAGCAGTTCTTC

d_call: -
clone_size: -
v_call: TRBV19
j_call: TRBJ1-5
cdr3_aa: CASSIDGRGETPQHF
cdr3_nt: TGTGCCAGTAGTATAGATGGGCGGGGGGAAACGCCCCAGCATTTT

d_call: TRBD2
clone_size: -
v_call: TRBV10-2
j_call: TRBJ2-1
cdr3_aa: CASSLTSSNEQFF
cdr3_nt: TGCGCCAGCAGTCTGACTAGCAGTAATGAGCAGTTCTTC

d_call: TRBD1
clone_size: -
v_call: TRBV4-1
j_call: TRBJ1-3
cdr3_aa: CASSQEGTGGLGNTIYF
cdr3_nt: TGCGCCAGCAGCCAAGAGGGGACAGGGGGCCTTGGAAACACCATATATTTT

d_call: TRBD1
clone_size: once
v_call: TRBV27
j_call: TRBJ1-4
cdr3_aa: CASRRQGIDEKLFF
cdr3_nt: TGTGCCAGCAGGCGACAGGGGATCGATGAAAAACTGTTTTTT

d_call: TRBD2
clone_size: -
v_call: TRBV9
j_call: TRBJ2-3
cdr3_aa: CASSVGEGLAQYF
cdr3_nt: TGTGCCAGCAGCGTAGGGGAGGGTCTGGCGCAGTATTTT

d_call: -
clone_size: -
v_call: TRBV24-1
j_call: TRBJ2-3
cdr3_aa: CATSGAASNTQYF
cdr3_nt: TGTGCCACCAGTGGAGCGGCTAGCAATACGCAGTATTTT

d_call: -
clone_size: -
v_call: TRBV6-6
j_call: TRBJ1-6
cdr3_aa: CASSFSSNLRNSPLHF
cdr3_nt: TGTGCCAGCAGTTTCTCCTCCAATCTTCGGAATTCACCCCTCCACTTT

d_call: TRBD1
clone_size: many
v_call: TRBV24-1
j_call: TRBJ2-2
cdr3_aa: CATSDLKGGETGELFF
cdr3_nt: TGTGCCACCAGTGATTTGAAAGGGGGCGAGACCGGGGAGCTGTTTTTT

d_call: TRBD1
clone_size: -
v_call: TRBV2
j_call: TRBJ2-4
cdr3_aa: CASSSTGFNLNIQYF
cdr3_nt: TGTGCCAGCAGTTCGACAGGGTTTAATTTAAACATTCAGTACTTC

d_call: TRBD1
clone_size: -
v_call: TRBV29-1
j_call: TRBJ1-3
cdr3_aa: CSVETGANSGNTIYF
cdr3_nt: TGCAGCGTTGAAACAGGGGCCAACTCTGGAAACACCATATATTTT

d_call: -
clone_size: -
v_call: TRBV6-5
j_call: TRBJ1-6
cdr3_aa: CASSYSEETNSPLHF
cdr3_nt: TGTGCCAGCAGTTACTCGGAGGAGACTAATTCACCCCTCCACTTT